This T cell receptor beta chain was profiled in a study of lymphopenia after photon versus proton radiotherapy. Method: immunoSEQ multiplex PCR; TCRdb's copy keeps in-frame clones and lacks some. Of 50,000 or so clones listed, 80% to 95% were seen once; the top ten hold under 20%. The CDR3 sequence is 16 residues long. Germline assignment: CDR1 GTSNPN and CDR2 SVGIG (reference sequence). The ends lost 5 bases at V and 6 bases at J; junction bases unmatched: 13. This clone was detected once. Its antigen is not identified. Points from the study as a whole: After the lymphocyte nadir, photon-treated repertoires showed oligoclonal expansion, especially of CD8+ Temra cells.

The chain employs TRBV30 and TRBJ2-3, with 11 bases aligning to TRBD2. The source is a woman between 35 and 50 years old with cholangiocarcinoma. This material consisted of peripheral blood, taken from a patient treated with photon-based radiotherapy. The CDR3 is CAWRLWLAGGGDTQYF. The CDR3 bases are TGTGCCTGGCGCCTCTGGCTAGCGGGGGGTGGCGATACGCAGTATTTT.